These 4 T cell receptor beta chains originate from one sample sequenced in a study of spatial heterogeneity in lung cancer. Time point denoted: sample taken at primary tumor resection. MiXCR, run by TCRdb on the 5' RACE reads, gives a single entry per CDR3 protein. The data contain roughly 10,000 distinct CDR3 sequences, roughly 12% of them singletons. Antigens for these TCRs are unknown. Findings and limits, study-wide: Mutation counts in tumors were tracked by counts of expanded intratumoral alpha and beta TCRs.

Sample: lung tumor tissue, taken at surgery. The receptors were sampled from a female donor with early-stage non-small cell lung cancer.

This clonotype was seen a handful of times. The chain joins TRBV20-1 to TRBJ2-5, with unresolved D. The V end lost 6 bases, the J end lost 5 bases, and 13 bases lay between the germline ends. CDR3 length equals 12 residues. CDR1 and CDR2 (germline): DFQATT, SNEGSKA (reference sequence). The CDR3: CSAEVGWETQYF. In DNA, the CDR3 is TGCAGTGCCGAAGTCGGTTGGGAGACCCAGTACTTC.

In this sample, this clonotype turned up many times. V and J are TRBV12-3 or TRBV12-4 and TRBJ2-3; D tentatively fits TRBD1 or TRBD2 (5 bases each). Trimming shortened V by 2 bases and J by 4 bases, and 19 bases separated the two germline ends. This CDR3 is 17 amino acids long. For the CDR3, the DNA is TGTGCCAGCAGTTTATCGGAGACGCCGGGGCTAGCAGATACGCAGTATTTT. This gives the protein CASSLSETPGLADTQYF.

This clonotype was counted ten times or more. V gene TRBV5-1 combines with J gene TRBJ2-7; tentative D call: TRBD2 (5 bases). Germline V gives CDR1 SGHRS, CDR2 YFSETQ. V gave up 0 bases and J gave up 3 bases, with 10 bases separating them. The CDR3 is made up of 14 amino acids. The CDR3 loop reads CASSLAPGDYEQYF. The CDR3 bases are TGCGCCAGCAGCTTGGCCCCCGGGGACTACGAGCAGTACTTC.

This clonotype was recorded many times. V gene TRBV4-3 combines with J gene TRBJ2-2; D might be TRBD1 (6 bases). The CDR3 has 17 residues. Germline lookup yields CDR1 LGHNA and CDR2 YSLEER. V was shortened by 0 bases and J by 4 bases, with 15 bases between the two germline ends. For the CDR3, the DNA is TGCGCCAGCAGCCAAGATTCCCCAGGGGCGGGCACCGGGGAGCTGTTTTTT. It encodes CASSQDSPGAGTGELFF.